What follows are 24 T cell receptor beta chains derived from one specimen sequenced in a study of beta chain features in type 1 diabetes. No cognate antigen is known for these TCRs. Investigators reverse transcribed all isolated RNA, so they sequenced expressed TCRB transcripts. Repertoires were generated with immunoSEQ multiplex PCR, while TCRdb's copy carries only in-frame clones and drops some. Among under 850,000 clones listed, 13% were seen once. Findings and limits, study-wide: Moderate but significant shortening of TCRB CDR3s was recorded in all four CD4+ subsets from Type 1 diabetes patients.

The source material was naive CD4+ T cells from blood. The source of these receptors is a man aged 18 to 30 with type 1 diabetes.

As regards this clone: Other DNA sequences in the sample encode the same CDR3. The chain joins TRBV5-1 to TRBJ2-6; D not resolved. Trimming shortened V by 7 bases and J by 0 bases, and 5 bases separated the two germline ends. The CDR3 has 13 amino acids. Germline V gene lookup returns CDR1 SGHRS and CDR2 YFSETQ. CDR3 in amino acids: CASRNSGANVLTF. The CDR3 bases are TGCGCCAGCCGGAACTCTGGGGCCAACGTCCTGACTTTC.

The chain is built from TRBV7-2 and TRBJ2-3; TRBD2 matches 11 bases. The germline V gene encodes CDR1 SGHTA and CDR2 FQGNSA. With V trimmed by 1 base and J by 5 bases, 11 bases remained unmatched. The CDR3 length is 18 residues. The DNA of the CDR3 is TGTGCCAGCAGCTTAGTTCGCCTAGCGGGGGGAGGTGGAGATACGCAGTATTTT. Translation gives CASSLVRLAGGGGDTQYF. The variable domain in full, completed from reference TRBV7-2 and TRBJ2-3, reads GAGVSQSPSNKVTEKGKDVELRCDPISGHTALYWYRQSLGQGLEFLIYFQGNSAPDKSGLPSDRFSAERTGGSVSTLTIQRTQQEDSAVYLCASSLVRLAGGGGDTQYFGPGTRLTVL.

A few counts support this clone. V gene TRBV14 combines with J gene TRBJ2-7; TRBD2 matches 7 bases. Germline CDR1 reads SGHDN; CDR2 reads FVKESK. This CDR3 region has 14 residues. V trimming: 4 bases; J trimming: 4 bases; junction bases outside the gene matches: 7. Written as DNA, the CDR3 is TGTGCCAGCAGCCCGTGGGACTATCCATACGAGCAGTACTTC. Translated, it gives CASSPWDYPYEQYF.

In this sample, this clone turned up a few times. The chain uses TRBV9 and TRBJ2-3; TRBD2 agrees at 8 bases. The germline V gene has CDR1 SGDLS and CDR2 YYNGEE. This CDR3 region has 16 residues. V gave up 0 bases and J gave up 5 bases; unmatched junction bases: 8. The CDR3 here is CASSVGNGGAKDTQYF. The CDR3 bases are TGTGCCAGCAGCGTAGGAAACGGGGGGGCGAAAGATACGCAGTATTTT.

In its sample, this clone was seen a few times. This chain joins TRBV30 and TRBJ1-2; TRBD1 might be the D (5 bases). The length of the CDR3 is 13 residues. V lost 0 bases to trimming and J lost 7 bases, with 12 bases between them. Germline loops: CDR1 GTSNPN, CDR2 SVGIG (reference sequence). Written as DNA, the CDR3 is TGTGCCTGGAGTGTAGGGCAGGGTCTTGGCTACACCTTC. Its translation is CAWSVGQGLGYTF.

Here the CDR3 DNA reads TGTGCCAGCAGTAAAGGGACAGGGGGTGCCTATGGCTACACCTTC. It is translated as CASSKGTGGAYGYTF. The chain couples TRBV6-1 to TRBJ1-2; 11 bases are a match to TRBD1. J gave up 4 bases and V 5 bases, and 6 bases lay outside the gene matches. This CDR3 comprises 15 residues. Germline CDR1 and CDR2: MNHNS and SASEGT.

This rearrangement joins TRBV30 to TRBJ2-5; no reliable D call. This CDR3 spans 11 amino acids. V lost 3 bases to trimming and J lost 5 bases, with 7 bases between them. Germline assignment: CDR1 GTSNPN and CDR2 SVGIG (reference sequence). The CDR3 nucleotides read TGTGCCTGGAGCGAAGCGGAGACCCAGTACTTC. Protein sequence: CAWSEAETQYF.

The rearrangement links TRBV28 to TRBJ1-3; D call uncertain. CDR3 length: 15 amino acids. The germline V gene encodes CDR1 MDHEN and CDR2 SYDVKM. V lost 6 bases and J lost 1, with 13 bases in between. The DNA for the CDR3 is TGTGCCAGCAGAACACCGGCGGGGTCTGGAAACACCATATATTTT. Translated, it gives CASRTPAGSGNTIYF.

The chain couples TRBV7-3 to TRBJ2-1, with TRBD1 as a possible D gene (6 bases). This CDR3 has 15 amino acids. Germline CDR1 is SGHTA and CDR2 is FQGTGA. Trimming shortened V by 5 bases and J by 3 bases, and 14 bases separated the two germline ends. CDR3 nucleotide sequence: TGTGCCAGCAGCAACAGGGCGGGCGACTACAATGAGCAGTTCTTC. Protein product: CASSNRAGDYNEQFF.

V and J are TRBV12-5 and TRBJ1-1; D is uncertain. CDR1 and CDR2 (germline): LGHNT, FRNRAP. V lost 4 bases to trimming and J lost 4 bases, with 16 bases between them. This CDR3 is built from 15 residues. This chain's CDR3 is CASGSGRRVATEAFF. The DNA of the CDR3 is TGTGCTAGTGGTTCCGGACGCCGAGTGGCCACTGAAGCTTTCTTT.

The chain has TRBV9 and TRBJ2-1; TRBD2 agrees at 11 bases. The J segment lost 4 bases and the V segment lost 0 bases, leaving 3 bases of the junction unmatched. The CDR3 runs to 16 residues. CDR1 is SGDLS and CDR2 is YYNGEE in the germline V gene. CDR3 in DNA: TGTGCCAGCAGCGTAGAGTTAGCGGGGGGGTACAATGAGCAGTTCTTC. This encodes CASSVELAGGYNEQFF. The entire variable domain, with the rest obtained from reference TRBV9 and TRBJ2-1, is as follows: DSGVTQTPKHLITATGQRVTLRCSPRSGDLSVYWYQQSLDQGLQFLIQYYNGEERAKGNILERFSAQQFPDLHSELNLSSLELGDSALYFCASSVELAGGYNEQFFGPGTRLTVL.

The chain links TRBV19 to TRBJ2-7; D remains unclear. V lost 2 bases and J lost 4, with 15 bases in between. The V gene's germline CDR1 is LNHDA and CDR2 SQIVND (reference sequence). This CDR3 spans 15 amino acids. CDR3 nucleotides: TGTGCCAGTAGTATAACTTACGCGTCACCATACGAGCAGTACTTC. Amino acids: CASSITYASPYEQYF.

This clone was picked up a small number of times. V usage is TRBV6-1 and J usage is TRBJ2-5; 7 bases line up with TRBD1. The CDR3 contains 14 residues. Germline values: CDR1 MNHNS, CDR2 SASEGT. V dropped 0 bases and J dropped 6; count of bases not matched to a gene: 4. CDR3 nucleotides: TGTGCCAGCAGTGAAGCAACAGGGGTAAAGACCCAGTACTTC. It codes for CASSEATGVKTQYF.

This chain joins TRBV4-2 and TRBJ1-3; D ambiguous. Trimming pared 0 bases from V and 3 bases from J, leaving 12 bases between. The CDR3 covers 16 residues. CDR1 is LGHNA, CDR2 YNFKEQ, per germline. Here the CDR3 reads CASSQDRSGHGNTIYF. DNA for the CDR3: TGTGCCAGCAGCCAAGATCGGTCCGGCCATGGAAACACCATATATTTT.

There are a few counts of this clone. The identical CDR3 is also encoded by other nucleotide sequences in the sample. J is TRBJ2-7 and V is TRBV18; TRBD1 aligns across 8 bases. The CDR3 covers 14 residues. V dropped 1 base and J dropped 3; count of bases not matched to a gene: 2. Germline V CDR1 and CDR2: KGHSH, LQKENI. The CDR3 DNA reads as TGTGCCAGCTCACCACGACAGGGGATCTACGAGCAGTACTTC. This sequence encodes CASSPRQGIYEQYF.

This rearrangement joins TRBV27 to TRBJ1-5; D not resolved. This CDR3 region has 16 residues. Trimming cost V 2 bases and J 2 bases, with 13 bases left between them. Per the germline V gene, CDR1 is MNHEY and CDR2 is SMNVEV (reference sequence). The DNA for the CDR3 is TGTGCCAGCAGTTTAAACGGCCTTGAACGCAATCAGCCCCAGCATTTT. Amino acid sequence: CASSLNGLERNQPQHF.

This chain links TRBV7-2 with TRBJ1-1; no definite D call. Per the germline V gene, CDR1 is SGHTA and CDR2 is FQGNSA. Deletions cut 5 bases from V and 5 bases from J, with 9 bases between. The CDR3 has 12 amino acids. CDR3 amino acids: CASSILRTEAFF. Here the CDR3 DNA reads TGTGCCAGCAGCATCCTTAGGACTGAAGCTTTCTTT.

This clone was counted a few times. The chain couples TRBV4-1 to TRBJ2-1; 9 nucleotides align to TRBD2. With V trimmed by 2 bases and J by 7 bases, 15 bases remained unmatched. This CDR3 spans 18 amino acids. Germline loops: CDR1 MGHRA, CDR2 YSYEKL. CDR3: CASSQRDGGGAFLNEQFF. The CDR3 bases are TGCGCCAGCAGCCAAAGGGATGGCGGGGGGGCCTTTTTGAATGAGCAGTTCTTC.

The chain recombines TRBV5-1 with TRBJ2-1; D may be TRBD2 (5 bases). The V end lost 9 bases, the J end lost 6 bases, and 10 bases lay between the germline ends. This CDR3 region has 11 residues. CDR1 is SGHRS and CDR2 is YFSETQ in the germline V gene. The CDR3 sequence is CATTDSNEQFF. CDR3 sequence (DNA): TGCGCCACTACGGACTCCAATGAGCAGTTCTTC.

This clone came up a few times. The chain joins TRBV19 to TRBJ2-1, with D uncertain. The V end lost 0 bases, the J end lost 12 bases, and 12 bases lay between the germline ends. The CDR3 totals 13 residues. From germline, CDR1 is LNHDA and CDR2 SQIVND (reference sequence). CDR3 sequence (DNA): TGTGCCAGTAGTATAGATAGGGCAGCTGGGCAGTTCTTC. As protein: CASSIDRAAGQFF.

CDR3 region: CASSLGTGNYNSPLHF. The CDR3 coding sequence is TGTGCCAGCAGTTTAGGGACAGGGAACTATAATTCACCCCTCCACTTT. The genes are TRBV28 and TRBJ1-6, with 9 bases identical to TRBD1. The CDR3 sequence is 16 residues long. V was clipped by 2 bases and J by 3 bases; unmatched bases: 2. Germline V CDR1 and CDR2: MDHEN, SYDVKM.

This clone was seen a few times. The V gene is TRBV2, the J gene TRBJ2-1; either TRBD1 or TRBD2 may supply D (6 bases each). CDR1 is SNHLY, CDR2 FYNNEI, per germline. The CDR3 length is 13 residues. V shed 8 bases and J shed 7 bases, with 15 bases lying between them. CDR3 sequence: CASGGLAGNEQFF. CDR3 in DNA: TGTGCCAGCGGGGGCTTGGCGGGAAATGAGCAGTTCTTC.

This clone was seen only a few times. The J gene is TRBJ1-2, the V gene TRBV10-2, with D unclear. The V gene lost 3 bases and the J gene lost 3 bases, with 11 bases spanning the gap. The germline gives CDR1 WSHSY, CDR2 SAAADI. The CDR3 length is 14 residues. CDR3: CASSDEFGDYGYTF. The CDR3 nucleotides are TGCGCCAGCAGTGACGAATTTGGGGACTATGGCTACACCTTC.

The chain joins TRBV2 to TRBJ1-2; weak D call: TRBD1 (5 bases). Deletions cut 4 bases from V and 8 bases from J, with 14 bases between. Germline values: CDR1 SNHLY, CDR2 FYNNEI. CDR3 length: 13 amino acids. The CDR3 sequence is CASSVGREGGYTF. The CDR3 nucleotides are TGTGCCAGCAGTGTCGGCAGGGAGGGAGGCTACACCTTC.